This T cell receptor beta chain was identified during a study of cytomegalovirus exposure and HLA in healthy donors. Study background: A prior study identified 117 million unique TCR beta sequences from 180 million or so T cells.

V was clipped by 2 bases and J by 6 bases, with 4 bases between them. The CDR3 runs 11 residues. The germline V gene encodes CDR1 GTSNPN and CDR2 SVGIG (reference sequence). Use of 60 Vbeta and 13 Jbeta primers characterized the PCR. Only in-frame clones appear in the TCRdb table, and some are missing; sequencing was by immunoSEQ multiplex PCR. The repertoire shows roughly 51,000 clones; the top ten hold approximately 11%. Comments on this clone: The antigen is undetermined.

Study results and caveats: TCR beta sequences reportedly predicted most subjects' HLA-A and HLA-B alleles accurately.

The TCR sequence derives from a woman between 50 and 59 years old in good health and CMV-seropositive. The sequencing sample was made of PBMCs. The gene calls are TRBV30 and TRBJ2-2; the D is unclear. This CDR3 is CAWSNSGELFF. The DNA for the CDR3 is TGTGCCTGGAGTAACTCCGGGGAGCTGTTTTTT.